This T cell receptor (beta chain) stems from a study of regulatory T cells in long-lasting Graves disease. Study observations and caveats: Clonotypes that were public and shared totalled around 2,700 in persistent patients versus roughly 1,000 in new patients.

Germline CDR1 reads MDHEN; CDR2 reads SYDVKM. CDR3 length: 17 amino acids. V was pared by 6 bases and J by 0 bases, with 19 bases between. This clonotype was seen more than once but under ten times. Its antigen remains unknown. Sequencing libraries for TCR beta were prepared with iRepertoire HTBI primers and Arm-PCR of CDR3 regions. MiXCR, applied by TCRdb to the multiplex PCR reads, yields one record per CDR3 protein. The sample carries about 430,000 distinct CDR3 sequences, roughly 21% recorded once. Noted time point: persistent/refractory GD, antithyroid drugs over 5 years with positive TRAb. From PBMCs, RNA was extracted and then used to make the TCR library.

Sequences were derived from peripheral blood mononuclear cells (PBMCs), sampled when the disease was refractory, from a patient treated with antithyroid drugs. The clonotype was recovered from a female donor with Graves disease. This sequence joins TRBV28 and TRBJ2-3, with D possibly TRBD2 on 5 matching bases. The CDR3 loop is CASSPVWRVPSTDTQYF. The CDR3 nucleotides read TGTGCCAGCAGCCCTGTATGGCGGGTACCTAGCACAGATACGCAGTATTTT.